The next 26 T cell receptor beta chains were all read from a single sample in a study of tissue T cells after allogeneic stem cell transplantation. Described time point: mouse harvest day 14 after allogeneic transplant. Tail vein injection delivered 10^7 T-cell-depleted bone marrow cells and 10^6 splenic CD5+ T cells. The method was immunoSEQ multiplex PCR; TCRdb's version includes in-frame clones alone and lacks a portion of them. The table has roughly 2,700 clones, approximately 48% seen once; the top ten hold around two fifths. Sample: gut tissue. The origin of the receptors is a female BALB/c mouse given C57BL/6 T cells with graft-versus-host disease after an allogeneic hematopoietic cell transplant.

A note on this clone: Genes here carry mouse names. CDR3 amino acids: CSSSEQGALNSDYTF. Partial CDR3 DNA: TGCTCCAGCAGTGAACAGGGGGCTCTAAACTCCGACTACACC. The chain links TRBV23 to TRBJ1-2; the DNA was not compared with TRBD1, the D call given in the table. The read terminates 1 residue ahead of where the CDR3 ends, so the germline J gene completes it. Germline V CDR1 and CDR2: KGHTA, FQNQQP. This CDR3 contains 15 residues.

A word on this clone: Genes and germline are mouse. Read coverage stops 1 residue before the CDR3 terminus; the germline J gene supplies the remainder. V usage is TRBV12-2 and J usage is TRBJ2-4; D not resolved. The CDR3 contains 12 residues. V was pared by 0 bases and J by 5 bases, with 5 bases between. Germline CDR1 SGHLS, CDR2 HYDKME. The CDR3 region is CASSLVRNTLYF. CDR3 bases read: TGTGCCAGCTCTCTCGTCAGAAACACCTTGTAC. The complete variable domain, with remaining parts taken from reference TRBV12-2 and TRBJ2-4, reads NSGVVQSPRYIIKGKGERSILKCIPISGHLSVAWYQQTQGQELKFFIQHYDKMERDKGNLPSRFSVQQFDDYHSEMNMSALELEDSAVYFCASSLVRNTLYFGAGTRLSVL.

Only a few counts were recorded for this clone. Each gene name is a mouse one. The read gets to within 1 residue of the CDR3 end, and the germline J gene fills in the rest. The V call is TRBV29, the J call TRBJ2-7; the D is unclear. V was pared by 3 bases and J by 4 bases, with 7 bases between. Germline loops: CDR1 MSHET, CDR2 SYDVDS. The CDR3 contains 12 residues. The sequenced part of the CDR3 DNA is TGTGCTAGCAGTTTCCCCGATTATGAACAGTAC. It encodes CASSFPDYEQY. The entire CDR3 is CASSFPDYEQYF.

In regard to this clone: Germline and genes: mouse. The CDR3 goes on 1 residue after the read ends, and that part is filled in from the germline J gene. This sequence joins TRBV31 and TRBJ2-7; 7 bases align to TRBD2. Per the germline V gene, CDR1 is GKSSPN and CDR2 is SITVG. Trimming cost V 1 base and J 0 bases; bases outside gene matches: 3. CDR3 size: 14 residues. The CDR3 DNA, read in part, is TGTGCCTGGAGTCGGGGGGGGAGCTCCTATGAACAGTAC. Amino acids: CAWSRGGSSYEQY. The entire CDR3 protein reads CAWSRGGSSYEQYF. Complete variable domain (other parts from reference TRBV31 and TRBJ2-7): AQTIHQWPVAEIKAVGSPLSLGCTIKGKSSPNLYWYWQATGGTLQQLFYSITVGQVESVVQLNLSASRPKDDQFILSTEKLLLSHSGFYLCAWSRGGSSYEQYFGPGTRLTVL.

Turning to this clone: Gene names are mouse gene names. The part of the CDR3 DNA that was read is TGTGCCAGCTCTCTCGTGGTCCAAGACACCCAGTAC. It is translated as CASSLVVQDTQY. The CDR3, in full, reads CASSLVVQDTQYF. This chain links TRBV12-2 with TRBJ2-5; D gene ambiguous. Sequencing ends 1 residue short of the CDR3 end; the germline J gene provides the rest. In germline, CDR1 is SGHLS, CDR2 HYDKME. This CDR3 has 13 residues. V was clipped by 0 bases and J by 2 bases, with 5 bases between them.

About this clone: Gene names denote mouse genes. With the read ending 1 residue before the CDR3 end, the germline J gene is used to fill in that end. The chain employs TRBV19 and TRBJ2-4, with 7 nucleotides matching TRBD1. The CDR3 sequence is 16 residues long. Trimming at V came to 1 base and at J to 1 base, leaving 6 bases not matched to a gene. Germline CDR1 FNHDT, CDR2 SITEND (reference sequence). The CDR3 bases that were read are TGTGCCAGCAGTATAAGACAGGGTGGAGGTCAAAACACCTTGTAC. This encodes CASSIRQGGGQNTLY. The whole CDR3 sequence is CASSIRQGGGQNTLYF.

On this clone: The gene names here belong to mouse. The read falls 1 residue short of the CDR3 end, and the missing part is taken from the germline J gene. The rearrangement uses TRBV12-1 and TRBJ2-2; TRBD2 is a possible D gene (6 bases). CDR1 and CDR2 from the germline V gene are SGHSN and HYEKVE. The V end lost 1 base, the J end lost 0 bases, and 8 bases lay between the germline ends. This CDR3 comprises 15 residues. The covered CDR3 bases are TGTGCCAGCTCTCTGGGGGGAGCAAACACCGGGCAGCTCTAC. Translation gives CASSLGGANTGQLY. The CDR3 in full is CASSLGGANTGQLYF.

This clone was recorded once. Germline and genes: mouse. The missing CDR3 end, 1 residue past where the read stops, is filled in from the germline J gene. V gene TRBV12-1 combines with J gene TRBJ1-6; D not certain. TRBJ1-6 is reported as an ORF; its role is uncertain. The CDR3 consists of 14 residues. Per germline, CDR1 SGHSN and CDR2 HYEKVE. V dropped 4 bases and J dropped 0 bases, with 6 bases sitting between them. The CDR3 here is CASSPNSYNSPLYF. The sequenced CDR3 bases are TGTGCCAGCTCGCCGAATTCCTATAATTCGCCCCTCTAC.

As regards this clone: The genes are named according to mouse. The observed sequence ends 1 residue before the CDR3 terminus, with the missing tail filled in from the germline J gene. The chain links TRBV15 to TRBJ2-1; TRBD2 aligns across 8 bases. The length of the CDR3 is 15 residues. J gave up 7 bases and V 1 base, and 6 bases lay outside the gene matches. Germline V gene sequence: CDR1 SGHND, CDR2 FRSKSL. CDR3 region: CASSLDGGGLAEQFF. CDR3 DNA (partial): TGTGCCAGCAGTTTAGATGGGGGGGGGTTGGCTGAGCAGTTC.

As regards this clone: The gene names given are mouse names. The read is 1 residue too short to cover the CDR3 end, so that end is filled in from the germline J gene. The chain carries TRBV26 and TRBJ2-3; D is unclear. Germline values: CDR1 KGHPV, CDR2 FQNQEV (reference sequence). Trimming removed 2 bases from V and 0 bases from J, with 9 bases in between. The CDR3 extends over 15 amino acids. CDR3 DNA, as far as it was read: TGTGCCAGCAGTCTGCCAGGAATTAGTGCAGAAACGCTGTAT. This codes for CASSLPGISAETLY. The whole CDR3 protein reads CASSLPGISAETLYF.

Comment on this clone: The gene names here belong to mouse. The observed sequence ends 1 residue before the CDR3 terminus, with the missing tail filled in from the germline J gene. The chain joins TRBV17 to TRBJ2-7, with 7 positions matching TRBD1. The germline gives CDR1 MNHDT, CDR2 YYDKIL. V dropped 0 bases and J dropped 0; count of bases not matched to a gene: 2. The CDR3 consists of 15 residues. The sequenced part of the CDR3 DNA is TGTGCTAGCAGTAGAGATCGGGACAGCTCCTATGAACAGTAC. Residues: CASSRDRDSSYEQY. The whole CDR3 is CASSRDRDSSYEQYF. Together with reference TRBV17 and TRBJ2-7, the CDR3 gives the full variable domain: DTTVKQNPRYKLARVGKPVNLICSQTMNHDTMYWYQKKPNQAPKLLLFYYDKILNREADTFEKFQSSRPNNSFCSLYIGSAGLEYSAMYLCASSRDRDSSYEQYFGPGTRLTVL.

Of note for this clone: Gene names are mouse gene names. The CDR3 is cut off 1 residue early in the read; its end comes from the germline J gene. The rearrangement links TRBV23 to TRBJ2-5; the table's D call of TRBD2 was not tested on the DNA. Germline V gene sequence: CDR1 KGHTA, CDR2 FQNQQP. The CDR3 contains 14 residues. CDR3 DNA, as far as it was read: TGCTCCAGCAGTCAATCAGCCTGGGTAGACACCCAGTAC. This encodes CSSSQSAWVDTQY. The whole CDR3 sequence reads CSSSQSAWVDTQYF.

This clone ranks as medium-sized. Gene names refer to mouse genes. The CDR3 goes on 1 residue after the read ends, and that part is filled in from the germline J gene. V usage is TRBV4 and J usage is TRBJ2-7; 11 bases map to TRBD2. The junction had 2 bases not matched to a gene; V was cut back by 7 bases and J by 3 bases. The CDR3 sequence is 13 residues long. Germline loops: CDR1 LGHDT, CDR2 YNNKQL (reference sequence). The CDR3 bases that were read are TGTGCCAGCACCGACTGGGGGGGCTATGAACAGTAC. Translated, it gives CASTDWGGYEQY. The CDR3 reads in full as CASTDWGGYEQYF.

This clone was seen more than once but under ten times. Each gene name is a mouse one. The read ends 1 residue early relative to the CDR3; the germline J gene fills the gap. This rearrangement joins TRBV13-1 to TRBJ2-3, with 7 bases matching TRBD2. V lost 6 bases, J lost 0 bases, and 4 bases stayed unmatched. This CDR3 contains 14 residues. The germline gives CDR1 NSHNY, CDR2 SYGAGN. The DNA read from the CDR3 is TGTGCCAGCAACGACTGGGCTAGTGCAGAAACGCTGTAT. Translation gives CASNDWASAETLY. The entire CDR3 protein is CASNDWASAETLYF.

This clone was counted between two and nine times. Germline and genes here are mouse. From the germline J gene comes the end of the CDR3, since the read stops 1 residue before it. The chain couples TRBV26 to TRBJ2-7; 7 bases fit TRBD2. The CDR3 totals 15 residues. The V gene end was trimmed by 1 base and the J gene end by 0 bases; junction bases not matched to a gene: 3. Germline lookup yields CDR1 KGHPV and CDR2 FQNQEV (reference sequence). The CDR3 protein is CASSLFWGSSYEQYF. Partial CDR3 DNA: TGTGCCAGCAGTCTGTTCTGGGGGAGCTCCTATGAACAGTAC. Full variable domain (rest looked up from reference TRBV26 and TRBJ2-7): NSKVIQTPRYLVKGQGQKAKMRCIPEKGHPVVFWYQQNKNNEFKFLINFQNQEVLQQIDMTEKRFSAECPSNSPCSLEIQSSEAGDSALYLCASSLFWGSSYEQYFGPGTRLTVL.

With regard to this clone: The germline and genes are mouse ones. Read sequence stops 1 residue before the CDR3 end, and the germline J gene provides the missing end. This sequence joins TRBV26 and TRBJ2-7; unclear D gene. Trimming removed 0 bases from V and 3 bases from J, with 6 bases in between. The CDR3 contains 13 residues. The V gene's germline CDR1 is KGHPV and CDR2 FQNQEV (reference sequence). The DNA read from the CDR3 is TGTGCCAGCAGTCTGTCGATGGGCTATGAACAGTAC. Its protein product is CASSLSMGYEQY. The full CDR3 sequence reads CASSLSMGYEQYF. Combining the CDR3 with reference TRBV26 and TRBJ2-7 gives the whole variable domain NSKVIQTPRYLVKGQGQKAKMRCIPEKGHPVVFWYQQNKNNEFKFLINFQNQEVLQQIDMTEKRFSAECPSNSPCSLEIQSSEAGDSALYLCASSLSMGYEQYFGPGTRLTVL.

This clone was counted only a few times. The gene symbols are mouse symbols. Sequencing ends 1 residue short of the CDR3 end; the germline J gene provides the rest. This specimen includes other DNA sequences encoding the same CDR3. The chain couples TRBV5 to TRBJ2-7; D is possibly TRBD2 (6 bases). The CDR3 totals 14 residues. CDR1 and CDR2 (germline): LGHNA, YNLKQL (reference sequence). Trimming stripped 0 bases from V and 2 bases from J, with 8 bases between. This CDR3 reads CASSQDWGAYEQYF. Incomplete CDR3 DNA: TGTGCCAGCAGCCAAGACTGGGGAGCCTATGAACAGTAC.

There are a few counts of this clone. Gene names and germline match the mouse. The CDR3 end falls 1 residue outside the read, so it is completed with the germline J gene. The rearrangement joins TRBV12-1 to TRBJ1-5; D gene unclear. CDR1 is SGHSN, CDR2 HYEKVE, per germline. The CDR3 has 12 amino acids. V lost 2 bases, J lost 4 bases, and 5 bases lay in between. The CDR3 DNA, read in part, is TGTGCCAGCTCTCCGACAAACCAGGCTCCGCTT. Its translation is CASSPTNQAPL. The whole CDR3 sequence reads CASSPTNQAPLF.

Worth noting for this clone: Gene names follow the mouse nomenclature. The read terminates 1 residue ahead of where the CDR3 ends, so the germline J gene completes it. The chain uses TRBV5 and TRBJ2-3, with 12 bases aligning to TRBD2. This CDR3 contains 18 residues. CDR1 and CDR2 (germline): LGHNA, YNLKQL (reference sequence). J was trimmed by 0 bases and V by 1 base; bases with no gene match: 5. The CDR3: CASSQGDWGVLSAETLYF. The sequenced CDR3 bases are TGTGCCAGCAGCCAAGGGGACTGGGGGGTCCTTAGTGCAGAAACGCTGTAT.

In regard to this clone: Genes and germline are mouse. CDR3 sequence reads: CASSDRGDTEVFF. The covered CDR3 bases are TGTGCCAGCAGTGATAGGGGGGACACAGAAGTCTTC. The chain recombines TRBV13-3 with TRBJ1-1; tentative D call: TRBD1 (6 bases). The read ends 1 residue shy of where the CDR3 ends; the end is completed using the germline J gene. This CDR3 has 13 residues. Looked up from germline, CDR1 is NNHDY and CDR2 is SYVADS. The V gene lost 1 base and the J gene lost 3 bases, with 7 bases spanning the gap.

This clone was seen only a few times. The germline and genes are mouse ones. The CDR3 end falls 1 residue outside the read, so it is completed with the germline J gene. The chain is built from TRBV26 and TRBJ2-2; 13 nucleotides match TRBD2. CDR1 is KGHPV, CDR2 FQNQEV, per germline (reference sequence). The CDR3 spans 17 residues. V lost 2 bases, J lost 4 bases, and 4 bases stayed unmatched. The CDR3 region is CASSLGLGGRGTGQLYF. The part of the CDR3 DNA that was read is TGTGCCAGCAGTCTGGGACTGGGGGGGCGCGGCACCGGGCAGCTCTAC.

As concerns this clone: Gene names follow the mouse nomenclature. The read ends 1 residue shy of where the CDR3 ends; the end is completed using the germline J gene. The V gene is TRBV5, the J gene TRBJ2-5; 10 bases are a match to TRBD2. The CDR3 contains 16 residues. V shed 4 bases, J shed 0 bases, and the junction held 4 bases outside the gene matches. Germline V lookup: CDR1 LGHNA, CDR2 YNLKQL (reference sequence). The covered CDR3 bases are TGTGCCAGCAGCCCATACTGGGGGGGTAACCAAGACACCCAGTAC. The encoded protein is CASSPYWGGNQDTQY. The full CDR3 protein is CASSPYWGGNQDTQYF.

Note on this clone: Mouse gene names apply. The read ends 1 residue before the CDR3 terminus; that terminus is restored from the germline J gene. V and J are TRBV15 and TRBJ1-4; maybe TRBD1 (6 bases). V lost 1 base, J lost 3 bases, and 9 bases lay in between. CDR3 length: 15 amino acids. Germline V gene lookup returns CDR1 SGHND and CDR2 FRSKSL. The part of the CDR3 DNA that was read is TGTGCCAGCAGTTTAGGGACAGTTCCCAACGAAAGATTATTT. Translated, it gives CASSLGTVPNERLF. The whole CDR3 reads CASSLGTVPNERLFF.

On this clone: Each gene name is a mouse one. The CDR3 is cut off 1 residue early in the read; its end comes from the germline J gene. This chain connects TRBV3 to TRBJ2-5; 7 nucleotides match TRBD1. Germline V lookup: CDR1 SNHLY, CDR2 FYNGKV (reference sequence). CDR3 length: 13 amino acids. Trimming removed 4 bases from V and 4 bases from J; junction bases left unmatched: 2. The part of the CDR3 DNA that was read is TGTGCCAGCAGCTCGACAGGGAAAGACACCCAGTAC. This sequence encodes CASSSTGKDTQY. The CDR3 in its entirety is CASSSTGKDTQYF. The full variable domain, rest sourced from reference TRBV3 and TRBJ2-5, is GPKVLQIPSHQIIDMGQMVTLNCDPVSNHLYFYWYKQILGQQMEFLVNFYNGKVMEKSKLFKDQFSVERPDGSYFTLKIQPTALEDSAVYFCASSSTGKDTQYFGPGTRLLVL.

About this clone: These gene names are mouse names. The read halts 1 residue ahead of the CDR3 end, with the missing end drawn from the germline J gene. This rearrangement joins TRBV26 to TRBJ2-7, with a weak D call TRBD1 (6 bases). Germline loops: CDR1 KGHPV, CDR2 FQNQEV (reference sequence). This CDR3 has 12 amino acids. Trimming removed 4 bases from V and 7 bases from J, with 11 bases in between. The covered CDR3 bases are TGTGCCAGCAGTCCAGGGGCGAGGGAACAGTAC. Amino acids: CASSPGAREQY. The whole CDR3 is CASSPGAREQYF.

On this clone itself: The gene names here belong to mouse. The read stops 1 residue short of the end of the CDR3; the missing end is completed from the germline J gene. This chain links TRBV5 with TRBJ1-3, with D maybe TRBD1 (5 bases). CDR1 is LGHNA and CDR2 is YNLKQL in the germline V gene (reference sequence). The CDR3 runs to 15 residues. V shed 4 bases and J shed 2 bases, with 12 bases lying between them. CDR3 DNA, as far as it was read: TGTGCCAGCAGCCCGGGCGCAGGGACTGGAAATACGCTCTAT. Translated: CASSPGAGTGNTLY. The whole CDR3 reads CASSPGAGTGNTLYF.